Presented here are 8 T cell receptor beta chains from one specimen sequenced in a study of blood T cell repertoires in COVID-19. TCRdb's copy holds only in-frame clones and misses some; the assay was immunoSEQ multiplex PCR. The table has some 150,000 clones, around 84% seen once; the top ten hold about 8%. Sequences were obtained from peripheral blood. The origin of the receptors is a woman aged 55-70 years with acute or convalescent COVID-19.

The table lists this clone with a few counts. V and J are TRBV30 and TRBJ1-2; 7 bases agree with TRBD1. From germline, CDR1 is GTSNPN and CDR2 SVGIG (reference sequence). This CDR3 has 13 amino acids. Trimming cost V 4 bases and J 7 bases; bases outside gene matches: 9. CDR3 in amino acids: CAWIDRERSGYTF. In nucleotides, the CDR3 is TGTGCCTGGATAGACAGGGAGAGGAGTGGCTACACCTTC. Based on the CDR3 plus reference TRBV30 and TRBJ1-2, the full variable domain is SQTIHQWPATLVQPVGSPLSLECTVEGTSNPNLYWYRQAAGRGLQLLFYSVGIGQISSEVPQNLSASRPQDRQFILSSKKLLLSDSGFYLCAWIDRERSGYTFGSGTRLTVV.

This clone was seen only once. CDR3 sequence reads: CASSQSWAKNIQYF. Here the CDR3 DNA reads TGTGCCAGCAGTCAGTCCTGGGCCAAAAACATTCAGTACTTC. The chain has TRBV6-8 and TRBJ2-4; D ambiguous. Germline V gene lookup returns CDR1 MNHGY and CDR2 SAAAGT. Between the trimmed V and J ends, which lost 5 bases and 1 base, there was a span of 9 bases. The CDR3 totals 14 residues.

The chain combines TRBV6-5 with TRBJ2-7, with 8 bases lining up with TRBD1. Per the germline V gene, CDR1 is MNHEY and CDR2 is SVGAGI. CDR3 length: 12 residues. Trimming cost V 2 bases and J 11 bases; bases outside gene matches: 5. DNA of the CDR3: TGTGCCAGCAGTTACCAGGGACAGGTGGAGTACTTC. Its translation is CASSYQGQVEYF.

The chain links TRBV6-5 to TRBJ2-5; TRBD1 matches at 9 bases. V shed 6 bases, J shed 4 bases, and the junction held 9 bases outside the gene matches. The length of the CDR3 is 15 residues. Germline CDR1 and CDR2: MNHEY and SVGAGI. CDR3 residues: CASSLQTGGLETQYF. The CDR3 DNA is TGTGCCAGCAGCCTACAAACAGGGGGCTTAGAGACCCAGTACTTC.

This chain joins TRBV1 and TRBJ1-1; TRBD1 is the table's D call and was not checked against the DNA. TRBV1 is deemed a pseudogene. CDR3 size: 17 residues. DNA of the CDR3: TGCACCAGCGCAATCCCCGGGACAGGGGGCCCGTGGACTGAAGCTTTCTTT. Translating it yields CTSAIPGTGGPWTEAFF.

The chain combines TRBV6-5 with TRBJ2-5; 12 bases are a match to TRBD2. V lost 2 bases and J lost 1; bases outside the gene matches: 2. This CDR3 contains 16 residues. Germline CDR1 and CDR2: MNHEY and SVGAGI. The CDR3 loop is CASSYLAGGPQETQYF. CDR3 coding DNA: TGTGCCAGCAGTTACCTAGCGGGGGGGCCCCAAGAGACCCAGTACTTC.

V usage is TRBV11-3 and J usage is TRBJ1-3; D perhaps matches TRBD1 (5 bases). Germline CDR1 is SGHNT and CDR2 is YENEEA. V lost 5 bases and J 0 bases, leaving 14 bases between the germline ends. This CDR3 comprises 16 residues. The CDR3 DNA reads TGTGCCAGCAGCCGGCGACAGCGTGACTCTGGAAACACCATATATTTT. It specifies CASSRRQRDSGNTIYF. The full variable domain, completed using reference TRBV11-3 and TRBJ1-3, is EAGVVQSPRYKIIEKKQPVAFWCNPISGHNTLYWYLQNLGQGPELLIRYENEEAVDDSQLPKDRFSAERLKGVDSTLKIQPAELGDSAVYLCASSRRQRDSGNTIYFGEGSWLTVV.

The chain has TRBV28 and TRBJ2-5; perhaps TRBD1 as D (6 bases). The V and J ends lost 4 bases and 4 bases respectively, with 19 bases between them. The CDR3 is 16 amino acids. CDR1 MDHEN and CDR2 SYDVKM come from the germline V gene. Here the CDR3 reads CASSSPTGLRGETQYF. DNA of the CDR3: TGTGCCAGCAGTTCCCCCACAGGGCTGCGTGGAGAGACCCAGTACTTC.